The count of the clone carrying this TCR beta chain is one. This entry is derived from a study of blood T cells in healthy people across ages. Germline V lookup: CDR1 SGHDN, CDR2 FVKESK. Trimming took off 0 bases at V and 8 bases at J, with 19 bases between the two ends. The CDR3 is 17 residues long. Through a sample-barcoded 5' primer and a J-beta primer mix, a second PCR was run for roughly 7 to 11 cycles. Each cDNA was tagged by a template-switch adaptor containing 12 random nucleotides. TCRdb re-called the 5' RACE reads through MiXCR, storing one row per CDR3 protein. Here the sample spans about 640,000 distinct CDR3 sequences, approximately 30% being singletons. Collection of roughly 10 milliliters of peripheral blood was performed for each donor.

The chain combines TRBV14 with TRBJ1-4; D call uncertain. The source is an elderly woman in good health. Sequenced material: blood. The CDR3 sequence: CASSQDTSPGIGEKLFF. The CDR3 DNA is TGTGCCAGCAGCCAAGATACTTCCCCGGGAATTGGAGAAAAACTGTTTTTT.